A selection of T cell receptor beta chains follows, all from one sample in a study of post-analysis software for immune sequencing data. MiXCR, applied by TCRdb to the PCR reads, yields one record per CDR3 protein. The repertoire consists of fewer than 850,000 distinct CDR3 sequences, with 35% to 55% occurring once and the leading ten covering around 4.7%. Sequencing was done on a sample of blood. The source of these receptors is a girl aged 5-17 years with multiple sclerosis. The CDR3 runs from the conserved cysteine through the conserved F or W. A D gene is named only where the DNA matches it firmly. Clone sizes are given selectively: once, few, many, or a class where the clone is expanded.

D	V	J	size	DNA	CDR3
NA	TRBV29-1	TRBJ1-2	few	TGCAGCGTTGAAGAAGAGGGTTCCCACCTCACCTTC	CSVEEEGSHLTF
TRBD2	TRBV7-2	TRBJ2-7	NA	TGTGCCAGCAGCTGGACTAGCGGGAGTGACGAGCAGTACTTC	CASSWTSGSDEQYF
NA	TRBV12-3/TRBV12-4	TRBJ2-7	few	TGTGCCAGCAGTTCCCGAGGTAGCGAGGTCGAGCAGTACTTC	CASSSRGSEVEQYF
NA	TRBV24-1	TRBJ1-5	NA	TGTGCCACAGGGGCGGGATCTAGCAATCAGCCCCAGCATTTT	CATGAGSSNQPQHF
TRBD2	TRBV7-2	TRBJ2-3	NA	TGTGCCAGCAGCTCCCTCTTCGCGGCGGGAGGGCCGAGGGATACGCAGTATTTT	CASSSLFAAGGPRDTQYF
NA	TRBV5-1	TRBJ2-1	NA	TGCGCCAGCAGCTTTGGCGCCCGCGGGGTCAATGAGCAGTTCTTC	CASSFGARGVNEQFF
NA	TRBV19	TRBJ2-6	NA	TGTGCCAGTACCCTAATGTGGGGTTCTGGGGCCAACGTCCTGACTTTC	CASTLMWGSGANVLTF
TRBD2	TRBV2	TRBJ2-5	NA	TGTGCCAGCAGCGACCCTAGCGGGAGGACAGAGACCCAGTACTTC	CASSDPSGRTETQYF
TRBD2	TRBV15	TRBJ2-7	NA	TGTGCCACCAGCAGAGATCGGAGCGGGAGTGGCGAGCAGTACTTC	CATSRDRSGSGEQYF
TRBD1	TRBV7-9	TRBJ1-2	once	TGTGCCGGCAGCCGGGGACAGGGCTATGGCTACACCTTC	CAGSRGQGYGYTF
NA	TRBV28	TRBJ1-6	few	TGTGCCAGCAGGTCCCTTAGCTCCTATAATTCACCCCTCCACTTT	CASRSLSSYNSPLHF
NA	TRBV6-5	TRBJ1-2	NA	TGTGCCAGCAGTTCGGGACCTTTCCTTTATGGCTACACCTTC	CASSSGPFLYGYTF
TRBD2	TRBV29-1	TRBJ2-1	few	TGCAGCGTTGACCGGGCTAGCGGGATCACCTACAATGAGCAGTTCTTC	CSVDRASGITYNEQFF
NA	TRBV18	TRBJ2-3	once	TGTGCCAGCTCACCAGACAATACGCAGTATTTT	CASSPDNTQYF
NA	TRBV30	TRBJ2-7	NA	TGTGCCTGGAGTACGGGGGTGACCTACGAGCAGTACTTC	CAWSTGVTYEQYF
TRBD2	TRBV6-4	TRBJ2-3	few	TGTGCCAGCAGTGATTCGACCGGGACTAGCGTCGATACGCAGTATTTT	CASSDSTGTSVDTQYF